This T cell receptor (beta chain) was retrieved from a study of shared clonotypes between healthy human individuals. Overall study context: The cohort had a couple of women and a few men, ages 18 to 49.

Comments on this clone: The target antigen is unknown.

Template for every sorted-subset replicate PCR totaled about 0.2 ug DNA, approximately 30,000 T cell genomes. The method was immunoSEQ multiplex PCR; TCRdb's version includes in-frame clones alone and lacks a portion of them. The sample lists approximately 2,300,000 clones; about nine tenths were seen once. V lost 8 bases to trimming and J lost 5 bases; unmatched junction nucleotides: 6. Germline loops: CDR1 SGHTA, CDR2 FQGTGA. This CDR3 spans 15 amino acids. Study results and limitations: Shared clonotypes across all four donors exceeded non-shared ones in generation probability. Naive subsets typically showed greater estimated richness than memory subsets.

The sequenced sample consisted of naive CD4+ T cells from PBMCs. Subset denoted: CD45RA+ positively selected. The clonotype was recovered from a man aged 18-30 years in good health. Some clones in this sample may be carry-over from other donors' samples. The chain joins TRBV7-3 to TRBJ2-2, with 12 positions matching TRBD2. This CDR3 is CASSLAGGVTGELFF. The DNA of the CDR3 is TGTGCCAGCTCTCTAGCGGGAGGGGTGACCGGGGAGCTGTTTTTT.